This T cell receptor beta chain stems from a study of T cell changes during pregnancy in multiple sclerosis. Produced via immunoSEQ multiplex PCR; TCRdb's table is partial and in-frame only. The table includes 100,000 or so clones, about 91% detected once. The sequence came from a female donor with multiple sclerosis, enrolled in a pregnancy study. This sample comprised peripheral blood, obtained in the second trimester of pregnancy.

The CDR3 coding sequence is TGCAGCGCCAGGACTAGCGGCTACAATGAGCAGTTCTTC. Amino acids: CSARTSGYNEQFF. The chain joins TRBV29-1 to TRBJ2-1; 10 nucleotides align to TRBD2. This CDR3 region has 13 residues. Per germline, CDR1 SQVTM and CDR2 ANQGSEA. Germline trimming cut 7 bases from V and 3 bases from J; bases unmatched to any gene: 3.